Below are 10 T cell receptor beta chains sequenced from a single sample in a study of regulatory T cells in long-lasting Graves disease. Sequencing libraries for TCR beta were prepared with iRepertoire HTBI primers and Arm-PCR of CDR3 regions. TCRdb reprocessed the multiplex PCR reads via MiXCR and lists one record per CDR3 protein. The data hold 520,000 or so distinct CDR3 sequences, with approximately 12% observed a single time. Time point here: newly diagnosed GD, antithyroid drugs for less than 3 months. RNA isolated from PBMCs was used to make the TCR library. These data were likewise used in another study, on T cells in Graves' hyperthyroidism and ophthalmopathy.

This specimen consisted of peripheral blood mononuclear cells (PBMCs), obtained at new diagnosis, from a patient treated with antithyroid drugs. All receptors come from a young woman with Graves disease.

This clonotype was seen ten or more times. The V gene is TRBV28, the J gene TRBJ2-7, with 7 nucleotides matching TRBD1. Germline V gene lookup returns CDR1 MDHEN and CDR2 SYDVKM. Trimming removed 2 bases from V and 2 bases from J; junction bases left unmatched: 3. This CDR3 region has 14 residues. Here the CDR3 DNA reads TGTGCCAGCAGTTTACATGACAGGGCCTACGAGCAGTACTTC. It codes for CASSLHDRAYEQYF.

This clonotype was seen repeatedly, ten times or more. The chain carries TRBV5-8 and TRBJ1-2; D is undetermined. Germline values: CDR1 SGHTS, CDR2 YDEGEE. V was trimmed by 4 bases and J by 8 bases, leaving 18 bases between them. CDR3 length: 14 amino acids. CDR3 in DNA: TGTGCCAGCAGCCCTATCGGGGTCCTTGGGGGCTACACCTTC. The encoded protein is CASSPIGVLGGYTF.

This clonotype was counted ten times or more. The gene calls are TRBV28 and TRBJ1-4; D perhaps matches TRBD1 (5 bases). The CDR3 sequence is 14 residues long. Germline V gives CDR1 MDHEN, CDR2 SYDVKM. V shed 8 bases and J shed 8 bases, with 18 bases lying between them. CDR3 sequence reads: CASSLGGLKEKLFF. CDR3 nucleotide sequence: TGTGCCAGCTCCCTGGGGGGATTAAAGGAAAAACTGTTTTTT.

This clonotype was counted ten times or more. The CDR3 nucleotides read TGTGCCAGCAGCAGGACGGGAGAAGGATATCAGCCCCAGCATTTT. Its protein is CASSRTGEGYQPQHF. V gene TRBV6-1 combines with J gene TRBJ1-5; D gene uncertain. In germline, CDR1 is MNHNS, CDR2 SASEGT. Trimming removed 6 bases at V and 5 bases at J, with 17 bases between. This CDR3 comprises 15 residues.

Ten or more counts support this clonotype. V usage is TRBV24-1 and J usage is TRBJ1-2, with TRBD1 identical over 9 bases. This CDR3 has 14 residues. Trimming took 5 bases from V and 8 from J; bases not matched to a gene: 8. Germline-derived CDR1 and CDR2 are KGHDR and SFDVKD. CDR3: CATSGPGQGYGYTF. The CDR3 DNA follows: TGTGCCACCAGTGGCCCGGGACAGGGTTACGGCTACACCTTC.

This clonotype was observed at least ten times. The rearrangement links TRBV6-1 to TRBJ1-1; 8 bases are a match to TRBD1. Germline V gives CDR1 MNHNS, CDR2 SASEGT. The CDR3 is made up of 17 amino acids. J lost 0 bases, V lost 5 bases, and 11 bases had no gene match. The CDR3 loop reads CASSPGQGRIMNTEAFF. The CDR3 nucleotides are TGTGCCAGCAGTCCAGGACAGGGAAGAATCATGAACACTGAAGCTTTCTTT.

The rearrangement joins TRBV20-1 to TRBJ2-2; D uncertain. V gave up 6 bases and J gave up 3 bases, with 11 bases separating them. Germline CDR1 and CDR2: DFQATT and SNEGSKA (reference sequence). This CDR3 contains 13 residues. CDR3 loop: CSAFDRDTGELFF. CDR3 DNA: TGCAGTGCCTTCGACCGGGACACCGGGGAGCTGTTTTTT.

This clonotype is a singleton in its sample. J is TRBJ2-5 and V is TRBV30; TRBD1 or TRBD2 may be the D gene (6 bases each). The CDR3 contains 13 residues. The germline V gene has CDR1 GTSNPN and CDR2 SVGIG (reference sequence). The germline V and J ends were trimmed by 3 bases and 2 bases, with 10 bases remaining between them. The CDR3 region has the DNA TGTGCCTGGAGGGGGGGCGGGCAAGAGACCCAGTACTTC. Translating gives CAWRGGGQETQYF.

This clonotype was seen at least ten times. CDR3 protein: CASSPRGAGPGNEQFF. The CDR3 DNA reads TGTGCCAGCAGCCCAAGAGGGGCAGGGCCGGGCAATGAGCAGTTCTTC. V is TRBV9 and J is TRBJ2-1; D is tentatively TRBD1 or TRBD2 (5 bases each). Per germline, CDR1 SGDLS and CDR2 YYNGEE. This CDR3 has 16 amino acids. V was cut by 4 bases and J by 6 bases, with 20 bases left in between.

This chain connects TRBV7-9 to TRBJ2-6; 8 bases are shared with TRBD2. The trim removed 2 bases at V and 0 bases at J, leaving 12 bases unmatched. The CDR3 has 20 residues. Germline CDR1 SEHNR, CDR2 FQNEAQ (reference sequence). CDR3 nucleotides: TGTGCCAGCAGCTTATATGGTGGTCTAGCGGGCCTCTCTGGGGCCAACGTCCTGACTTTC. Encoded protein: CASSLYGGLAGLSGANVLTF.